These 17 T cell receptor beta chains were all obtained from the same sample, sequenced in a study of PD-1 blockade in classical Hodgkin lymphoma. Each patient relapsed following autologous stem cell transplantation, and prior brentuximab vedotin exposure differed. Data came from immunoSEQ multiplex PCR; TCRdb stores just in-frame clones and leaves some out. The sample includes approximately 21,000 clones, roughly 70% seen only once; the top ten take about 20%. The source material was peripheral blood mononuclear cells (PBMCs), sampled at baseline. The source of these receptors is a human donor with classical Hodgkin lymphoma.

This rearrangement joins TRBV6-4 to TRBJ2-3; 9 bases are shared with TRBD2. The germline gives CDR1 MRHNA, CDR2 SNTAGT. The J segment lost 5 bases and the V segment lost 4 bases, leaving 7 bases of the junction unmatched. The CDR3 covers 15 residues. The CDR3 spells CASSGEAGGGDTQYF. The CDR3, as DNA: TGTGCCAGCAGTGGAGAAGCGGGAGGCGGAGATACGCAGTATTTT.

The chain carries TRBV4-2 and TRBJ1-1; tentative D call: TRBD1 (5 bases). The V and J ends lost 1 base and 1 base respectively, with 13 bases between them. CDR1 is LGHNA and CDR2 is YNFKEQ in the germline V gene. The CDR3 contains 16 residues. The chain's CDR3 is CASSQVLPGTNTEAFF. The DNA of the CDR3 is TGTGCCAGCAGCCAAGTCTTACCCGGGACGAACACTGAAGCTTTCTTT.

The J gene is TRBJ2-7, the V gene TRBV7-6; D unresolved. The CDR3 length is 14 residues. The ends were cut back, 4 bases at V and 3 bases at J, with 13 bases in the middle. Germline CDR1 reads SGHVS; CDR2 reads FNYEAQ. CDR3 in DNA: TGTGCCAGCAGCTCGCCTGGGGTAAACTACGAGCAGTACTTC. This codes for CASSSPGVNYEQYF.

V gene TRBV5-4 combines with J gene TRBJ1-2, with D maybe TRBD1 (6 bases). CDR3 length: 13 residues. The V gene lost 4 bases and the J gene lost 4 bases, with 11 bases spanning the gap. Per the germline V gene, CDR1 is SGHNT and CDR2 is YYREEE (reference sequence). CDR3 sequence: CASSDTGSYGYTF. The DNA for the CDR3 is TGTGCCAGCAGCGATACAGGGAGCTATGGCTACACCTTC.

The chain has TRBV28 and TRBJ1-5; no firm D call. Germline V CDR1 and CDR2: MDHEN, SYDVKM. The CDR3 is 17 amino acids. V was clipped by 6 bases and J by 6 bases, with 24 bases between them. CDR3 sequence reads: CASSWLPGNLASQPQHF. In DNA form, the CDR3 reads TGTGCCAGCAGCTGGCTACCGGGAAATCTTGCCTCTCAGCCCCAGCATTTT.

The gene calls are TRBV7-3 and TRBJ2-5, with TRBD1 matching over 8 bases. The end of the DNA is better explained by TRBJ2-7, so the J call may be wrong. Per germline, CDR1 SGHTA and CDR2 FQGTGA. The CDR3 runs to 13 residues. The CDR3 DNA is TGTGCCAGCAGCTCTGGACAGGGCGACGAGCAGTACTTC. It yields the protein CASSSGQGDEQYF.

J is TRBJ2-1 and V is TRBV19, with TRBD1 identical over 8 bases. CDR1 LNHDA and CDR2 SQIVND come from the germline V gene (reference sequence). After removal of 1 base from V and 4 bases from J, the junction contained 3 bases not matched to a gene. CDR3 length: 15 residues. The CDR3, as DNA: TGTGCCAGTAGTATAGGGACAGGGCAGTACAATGAGCAGTTCTTC. Its protein product is CASSIGTGQYNEQFF. Complete variable domain (other parts from reference TRBV19 and TRBJ2-1): DGGITQSPKYLFRKEGQNVTLSCEQNLNHDAMYWYRQDPGQGLRLIYYSQIVNDFQKGDIAEGYSVSREKKESFPLTVTSAQKNPTAFYLCASSIGTGQYNEQFFGPGTRLTVL.

The chain has TRBV5-4 and TRBJ1-2; D gene unclear. CDR3 length: 13 residues. CDR1 is SGHNT and CDR2 is YYREEE in the germline V gene (reference sequence). Trimming removed 2 bases at V and 3 bases at J, with 8 bases between. The CDR3 nucleotides read TGTGCCAGCAGCTTTAGGCAGCACTATGGCTACACCTTC. Encoded protein: CASSFRQHYGYTF.

The V gene is TRBV7-6, the J gene TRBJ2-1; the D gene is possibly TRBD1 (5 bases). There are 16 residues in the CDR3. The V gene's germline CDR1 is SGHVS and CDR2 FNYEAQ. The V gene lost 2 bases and the J gene lost 4 bases, with 15 bases spanning the gap. The CDR3 loop is CASSLSDRGIYNEQFF. CDR3 in DNA: TGTGCCAGCAGCTTAAGTGACAGAGGAATTTACAATGAGCAGTTCTTC.

In this sample, this clone turned up a few times. The chain carries TRBV28 and TRBJ1-5; D ambiguous. Germline CDR1 reads MDHEN; CDR2 reads SYDVKM. V was pared by 6 bases and J by 3 bases, with 12 bases between. CDR3 length equals 14 residues. The CDR3 region is CASRRPRNNQPQHF. DNA for the CDR3: TGTGCCAGCAGGCGACCCAGGAACAATCAGCCCCAGCATTTT.

This rearrangement joins TRBV9 to TRBJ2-7, with D possibly matching TRBD1 (5 bases). The germline CDR1 and CDR2 sequences are SGDLS and YYNGEE. The V and J ends lost 2 bases and 7 bases respectively, with 22 bases between them. There are 16 residues in the CDR3. CDR3 nucleotides: TGTGCCAGCAGCGTTGATGTGACTGGACACCCCAATGAGCAGTACTTC. Translating gives CASSVDVTGHPNEQYF. Full variable domain (remainder filled in from reference TRBV9 and TRBJ2-7): DSGVTQTPKHLITATGQRVTLRCSPRSGDLSVYWYQQSLDQGLQFLIQYYNGEERAKGNILERFSAQQFPDLHSELNLSSLELGDSALYFCASSVDVTGHPNEQYFGPGTRLTVT.

The chain has TRBV6-5 and TRBJ2-7; 10 nucleotides match TRBD1. The CDR3 sequence is 14 residues long. Germline V gene lookup returns CDR1 MNHEY and CDR2 SVGAGI. Trimming at V came to 5 bases and at J to 3 bases, leaving 4 bases not matched to a gene. CDR3 nucleotide sequence: TGTGCCAGCAGTACGGACAGGGGGGACTACGAGCAGTACTTC. Amino acid sequence: CASSTDRGDYEQYF.

This clone was observed a few times. The gene calls are TRBV4-3 and TRBJ2-7, with 10 bases that match TRBD2. This CDR3 comprises 18 residues. Germline V gene data show CDR1 as LGHNA and CDR2 as YSLEER. V lost 0 bases and J lost 3; bases outside the gene matches: 11. The CDR3 loop is CASSQERASGGGFYEQYF. The CDR3 DNA sequence: TGCGCCAGCAGCCAAGAAAGGGCTAGCGGGGGTGGTTTCTACGAGCAGTACTTC.

The chain combines TRBV6-5 with TRBJ1-1, with D possibly being TRBD1 (5 bases). Per germline, CDR1 MNHEY and CDR2 SVGAGI. CDR3 size: 14 residues. The V and J ends lost 2 bases and 3 bases respectively, with 10 bases between them. CDR3: CASSYRREHTEAFF. CDR3 bases: TGTGCCAGCAGTTACCGCAGGGAGCACACTGAAGCTTTCTTT.

The gene calls are TRBV5-4 and TRBJ2-6; 12 bases line up with TRBD1. The J segment lost 1 base and the V segment lost 4 bases, leaving 3 bases of the junction unmatched. The CDR3 covers 17 residues. CDR1 and CDR2 (germline): SGHNT, YYREEE (reference sequence). CDR3 sequence: CASSVGQGASGANVLTF. CDR3 DNA sequence: TGTGCCAGCAGCGTGGGACAGGGGGCTTCTGGGGCCAACGTCCTGACTTTC.

This clone has only a few counts. The rearrangement joins TRBV29-1 to TRBJ2-7, with 11 bases aligning to TRBD1. Germline CDR1 SQVTM, CDR2 ANQGSEA. Trimming at V came to 5 bases and at J to 3 bases, leaving 3 bases not matched to a gene. The CDR3 loop spans 13 amino acids. Here the CDR3 reads CSVSGTGGYEQYF. In DNA, the CDR3 is TGCAGCGTTTCCGGGACAGGGGGCTACGAGCAGTACTTC.

This rearrangement joins TRBV28 to TRBJ2-5; 7 bases fit TRBD1. CDR1 and CDR2 from the germline V gene are MDHEN and SYDVKM. CDR3 length: 17 amino acids. Trimming took 4 bases from V and 5 from J; bases not matched to a gene: 16. The CDR3 spells CASSSLTDEGGGETQYF. The CDR3 bases are TGTGCCAGCAGTTCACTCACCGACGAAGGGGGCGGGGAGACCCAGTACTTC.